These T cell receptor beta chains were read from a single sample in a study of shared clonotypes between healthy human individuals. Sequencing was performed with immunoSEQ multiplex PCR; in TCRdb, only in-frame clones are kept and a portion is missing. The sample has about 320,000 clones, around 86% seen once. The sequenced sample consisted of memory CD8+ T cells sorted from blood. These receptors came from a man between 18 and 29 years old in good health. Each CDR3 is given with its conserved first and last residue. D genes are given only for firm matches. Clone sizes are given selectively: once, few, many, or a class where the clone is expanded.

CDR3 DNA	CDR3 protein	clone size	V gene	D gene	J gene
TGTGCCAGCAGGACAGATCCCAACTCTGGGGCCAACGTCCTGACTTTC	CASRTDPNSGANVLTF	-	TRBV28	-	TRBJ2-6
TGCGCCAGCAGCCAAGATCCCGAGGAAAAACTGTTTTTT	CASSQDPEEKLFF	-	TRBV4-1	-	TRBJ1-4
TGTGCCACCAAAACAGTAGGCACTGAAGCTTTCTTT	CATKTVGTEAFF	once	TRBV19	-	TRBJ1-1
TGTGCCAGCAGCATACAACAGAGCTACGAGCAGTACTTC	CASSIQQSYEQYF	once	TRBV7-6	-	TRBJ2-7
TGTGCCAGCGAGATACCGGGACAGGGAAACTATGGCTACACCTTC	CASEIPGQGNYGYTF	once	TRBV2	TRBD1	TRBJ1-2
TGTGCCAGCAGTTCCAGGACAGGGAGAGGCGAGCAGTACTTC	CASSSRTGRGEQYF	-	TRBV27	TRBD1	TRBJ2-7
TGCGCCAGCAGCTGGGCCTTGAACACTGAAGCTTTCTTT	CASSWALNTEAFF	-	TRBV5-1	-	TRBJ1-1
TGTGCCAGCAGTTCCGGGACAGGGGAGTTCAATGAGCAGTTCTTC	CASSSGTGEFNEQFF	-	TRBV2	TRBD1	TRBJ2-1
TGCGCCAGCAGCCAAGCGTGGGGCGGCATGGAGCAGTTCTTC	CASSQAWGGMEQFF	-	TRBV4-1	-	TRBJ2-1
TGCAGCGTTGACAAGGGCTACACCTTC	CSVDKGYTF	-	TRBV29-1	-	TRBJ1-2
TGTGCCAGCAGGATAGGGGAGAGTGGAGGAAACACCATATATTTT	CASRIGESGGNTIYF	-	TRBV10-3	-	TRBJ1-3
TGTGCCAGCAGTTTAAGGACGTTCCAGGGGAATGAAAAACTGTTTTTT	CASSLRTFQGNEKLFF	once	TRBV28	-	TRBJ1-4
TGTGCCAGCAGCTTAGGAGGGACTAGCGTCTACGAGCAGTACTTC	CASSLGGTSVYEQYF	-	TRBV7-9	TRBD2	TRBJ2-7
TGTGCCAGCAGTCTCACAGGGGGAGGCACTGAAGCTTTCTTT	CASSLTGGGTEAFF	-	TRBV6-1	TRBD1	TRBJ1-1
TGTGCCAGCAGCTCTAGCGGGGGGCGGAACGGGGAGCTGTTTTTT	CASSSSGGRNGELFF	-	TRBV6-5	TRBD2	TRBJ2-2